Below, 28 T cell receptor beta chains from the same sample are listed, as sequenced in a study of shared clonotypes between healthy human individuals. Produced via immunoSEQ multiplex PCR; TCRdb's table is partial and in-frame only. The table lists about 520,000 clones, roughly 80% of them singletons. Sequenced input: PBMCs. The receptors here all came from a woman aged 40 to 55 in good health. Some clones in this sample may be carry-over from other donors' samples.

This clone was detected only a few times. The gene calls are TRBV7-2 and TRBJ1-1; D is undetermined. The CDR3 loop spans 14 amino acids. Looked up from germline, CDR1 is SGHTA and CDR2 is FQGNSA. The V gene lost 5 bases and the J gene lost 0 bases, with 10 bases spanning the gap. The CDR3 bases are TGTGCCAGCAGCCCGAACAGTGTGAACACTGAAGCTTTCTTT. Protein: CASSPNSVNTEAFF.

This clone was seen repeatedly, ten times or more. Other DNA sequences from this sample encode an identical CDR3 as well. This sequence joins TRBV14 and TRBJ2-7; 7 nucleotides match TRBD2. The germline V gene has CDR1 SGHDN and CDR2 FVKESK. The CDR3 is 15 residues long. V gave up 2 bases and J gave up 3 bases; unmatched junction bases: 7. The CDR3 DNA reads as TGTGCCAGCAGCCAACTGGGGGGGATGGGCTACGAGCAGTACTTC. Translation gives CASSQLGGMGYEQYF. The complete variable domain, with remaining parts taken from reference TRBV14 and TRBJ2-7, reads EAGVTQFPSHSVIEKGQTVTLRCDPISGHDNLYWYRRVMGKEIKFLLHFVKESKQDESGMPNNRFLAERTGGTYSTLKVQPAELEDSGVYFCASSQLGGMGYEQYFGPGTRLTVT.

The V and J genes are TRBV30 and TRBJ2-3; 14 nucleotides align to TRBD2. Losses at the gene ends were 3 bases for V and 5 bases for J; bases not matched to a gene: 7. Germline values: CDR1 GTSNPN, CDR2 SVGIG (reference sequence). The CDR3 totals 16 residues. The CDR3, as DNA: TGTGCCTGGAGGGGGACTAGCGGGAGTCTGGGAGATACGCAGTATTTT. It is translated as CAWRGTSGSLGDTQYF.

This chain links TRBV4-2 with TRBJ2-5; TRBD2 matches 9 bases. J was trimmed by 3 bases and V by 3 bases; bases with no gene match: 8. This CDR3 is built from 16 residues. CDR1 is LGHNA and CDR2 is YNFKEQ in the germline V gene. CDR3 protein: CASSHMRGRGEETQYF. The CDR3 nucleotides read TGTGCCAGCAGCCACATGCGCGGGAGGGGAGAAGAGACCCAGTACTTC.

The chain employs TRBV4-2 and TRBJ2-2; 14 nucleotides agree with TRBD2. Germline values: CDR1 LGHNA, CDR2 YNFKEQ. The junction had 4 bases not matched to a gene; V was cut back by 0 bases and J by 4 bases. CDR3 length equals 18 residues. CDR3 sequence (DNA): TGTGCCAGCAGCCAAGAGGGACTAGCGGGAGTTAGCACCGGGGAGCTGTTTTTT. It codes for CASSQEGLAGVSTGELFF.

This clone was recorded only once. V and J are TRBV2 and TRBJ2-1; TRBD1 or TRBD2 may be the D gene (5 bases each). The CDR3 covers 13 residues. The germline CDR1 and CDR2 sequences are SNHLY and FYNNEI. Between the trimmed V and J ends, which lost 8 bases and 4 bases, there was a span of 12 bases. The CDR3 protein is CASGDQLYNEQFF. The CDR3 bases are TGTGCCAGCGGGGACCAATTATACAATGAGCAGTTCTTC.

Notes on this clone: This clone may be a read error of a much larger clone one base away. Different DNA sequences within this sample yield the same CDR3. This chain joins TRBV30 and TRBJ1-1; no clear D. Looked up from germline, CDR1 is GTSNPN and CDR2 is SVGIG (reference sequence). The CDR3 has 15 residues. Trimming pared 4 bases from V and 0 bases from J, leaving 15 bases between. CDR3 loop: CAWTPKEGMNTEAFF. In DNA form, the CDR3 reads TGTGCCTGGACCCCGAAGGAAGGCATGAACACTGAAGCTTTCTTT. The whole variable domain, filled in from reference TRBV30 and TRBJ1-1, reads SQTIHQWPATLVQPVGSPLSLECTVEGTSNPNLYWYRQAAGRGLQLLFYSVGIGQISSEVPQNLSASRPQDRQFILSSKKLLLSDSGFYLCAWTPKEGMNTEAFFGQGTRLTVV.

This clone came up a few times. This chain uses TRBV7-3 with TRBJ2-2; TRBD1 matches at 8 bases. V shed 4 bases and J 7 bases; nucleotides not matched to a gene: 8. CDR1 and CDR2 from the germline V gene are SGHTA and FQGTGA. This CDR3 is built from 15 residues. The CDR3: CASSSKTGESGELFF. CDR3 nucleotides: TGTGCCAGCAGCTCTAAGACAGGGGAAAGCGGGGAGCTGTTTTTT.

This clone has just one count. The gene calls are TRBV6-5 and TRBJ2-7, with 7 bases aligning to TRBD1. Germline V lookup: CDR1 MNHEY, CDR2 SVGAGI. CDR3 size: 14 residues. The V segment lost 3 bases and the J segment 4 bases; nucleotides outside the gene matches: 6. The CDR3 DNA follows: TGTGCCAGCAGTTATTCCGGGACAGATTACGAGCAGTACTTC. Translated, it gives CASSYSGTDYEQYF.

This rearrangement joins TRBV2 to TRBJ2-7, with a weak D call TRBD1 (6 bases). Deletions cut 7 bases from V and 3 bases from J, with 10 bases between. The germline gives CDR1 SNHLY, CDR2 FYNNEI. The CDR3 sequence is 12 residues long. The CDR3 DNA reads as TGTGCCAGCACCCGAGGGGGCTACGAGCAGTACTTC. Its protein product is CASTRGGYEQYF. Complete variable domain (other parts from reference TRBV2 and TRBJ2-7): EPEVTQTPSHQVTQMGQEVILRCVPISNHLYFYWYRQILGQKVEFLVSFYNNEISEKSEIFDDQFSVERPDGSNFTLKIRSTKLEDSAMYFCASTRGGYEQYFGPGTRLTVT.

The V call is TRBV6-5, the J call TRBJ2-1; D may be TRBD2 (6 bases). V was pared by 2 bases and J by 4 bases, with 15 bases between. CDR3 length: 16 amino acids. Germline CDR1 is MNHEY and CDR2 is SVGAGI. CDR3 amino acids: CASSYGWRDPYNEQFF. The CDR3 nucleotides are TGTGCCAGCAGTTACGGCTGGCGGGACCCATACAATGAGCAGTTCTTC.

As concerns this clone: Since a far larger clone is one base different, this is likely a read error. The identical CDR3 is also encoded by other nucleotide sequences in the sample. CDR3 amino acids: CASSLPWDRGPIQYF. CDR3 DNA: TGTGCCAGCAGCTTGCCCTGGGACAGGGGACCCATTCAGTACTTC. The V call is TRBV11-2, the J call TRBJ2-4; 10 bases are a match to TRBD1. This CDR3 has 15 amino acids. In germline, CDR1 is SGHAT, CDR2 FQNNGV. The V and J ends lost 3 bases and 9 bases, in that order; junction bases with no gene match: 8.

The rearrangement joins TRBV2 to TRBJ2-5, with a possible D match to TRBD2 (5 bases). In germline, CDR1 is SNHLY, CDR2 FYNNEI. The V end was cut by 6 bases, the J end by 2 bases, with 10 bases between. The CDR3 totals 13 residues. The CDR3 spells CASSGQRQETQYF. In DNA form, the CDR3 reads TGTGCCAGCAGCGGCCAGCGGCAAGAGACCCAGTACTTC.

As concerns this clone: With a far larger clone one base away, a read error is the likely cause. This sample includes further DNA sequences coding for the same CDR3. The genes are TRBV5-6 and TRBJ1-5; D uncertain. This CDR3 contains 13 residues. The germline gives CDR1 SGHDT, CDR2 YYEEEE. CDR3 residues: CASSLGLHQPQHF. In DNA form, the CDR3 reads TGTGCCAGCAGCTTGGGTCTACATCAGCCCCAGCACTTT.

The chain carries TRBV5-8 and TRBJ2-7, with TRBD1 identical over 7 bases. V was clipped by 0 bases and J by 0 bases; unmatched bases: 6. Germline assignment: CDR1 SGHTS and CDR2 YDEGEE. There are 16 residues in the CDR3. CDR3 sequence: CASSLAYRDSSYEQYF. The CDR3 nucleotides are TGTGCCAGCAGCTTGGCCTACCGGGACAGCTCCTACGAGCAGTACTTC.

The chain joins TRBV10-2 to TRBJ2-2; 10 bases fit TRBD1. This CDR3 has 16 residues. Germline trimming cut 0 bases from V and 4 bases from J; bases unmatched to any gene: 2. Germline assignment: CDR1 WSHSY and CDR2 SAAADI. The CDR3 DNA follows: TGCGCCAGCAGTGAGTCCCGGGACAGGGGCACCGGGGAGCTGTTTTTT. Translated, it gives CASSESRDRGTGELFF.

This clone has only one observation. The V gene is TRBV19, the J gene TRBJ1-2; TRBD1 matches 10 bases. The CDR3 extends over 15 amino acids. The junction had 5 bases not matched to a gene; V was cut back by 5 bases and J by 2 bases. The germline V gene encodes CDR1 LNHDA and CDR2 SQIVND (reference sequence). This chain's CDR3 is CASSSPTGGNYGYTF. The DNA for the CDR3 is TGTGCCAGTAGTTCCCCGACAGGGGGCAACTATGGCTACACCTTC.

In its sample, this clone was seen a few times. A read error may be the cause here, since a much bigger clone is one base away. Here the CDR3 reads CASSSPVAGGRYF. The CDR3 DNA is TGTGCCAGCAGCTCCCCTGTAGCTGGGGGCCGGTACTTC. The chain carries TRBV11-2 and TRBJ2-7, with D perhaps matching TRBD1 (6 bases). The V and J ends lost 4 bases and 12 bases respectively, with 19 bases between them. This CDR3 region has 13 residues. Germline V gene lookup returns CDR1 SGHAT and CDR2 FQNNGV.

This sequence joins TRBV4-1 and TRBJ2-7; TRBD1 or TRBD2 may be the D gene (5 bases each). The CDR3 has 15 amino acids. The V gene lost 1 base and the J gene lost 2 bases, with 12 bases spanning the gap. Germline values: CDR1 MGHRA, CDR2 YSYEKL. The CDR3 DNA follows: TGCGCCAGCAGCCAAGCCGGGAAGGGACCCTACGAGCAGTACTTC. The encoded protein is CASSQAGKGPYEQYF.

The CDR3 sequence: CASSRTGASYNEQFF. The CDR3 region has the DNA TGTGCCAGCAGTCGGACAGGGGCTTCCTACAATGAGCAGTTCTTC. J is TRBJ2-1 and V is TRBV5-6; TRBD1 matches 9 bases. V trimming: 5 bases; J trimming: 1 base; junction bases outside the gene matches: 4. The V gene's germline CDR1 is SGHDT and CDR2 YYEEEE. The CDR3 has 15 amino acids.

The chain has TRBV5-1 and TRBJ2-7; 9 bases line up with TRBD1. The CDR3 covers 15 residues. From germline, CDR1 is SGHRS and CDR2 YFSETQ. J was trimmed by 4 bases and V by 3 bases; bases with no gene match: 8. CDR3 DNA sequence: TGCGCCAGCAGCTCCACCGGGACAGGGCGATACGAGCAGTACTTC. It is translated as CASSSTGTGRYEQYF.

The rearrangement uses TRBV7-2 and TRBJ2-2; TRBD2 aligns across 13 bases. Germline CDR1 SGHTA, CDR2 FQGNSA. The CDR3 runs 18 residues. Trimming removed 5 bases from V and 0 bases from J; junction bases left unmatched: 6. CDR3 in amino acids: CASSPRLAGGSNTGELFF. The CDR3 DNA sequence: TGTGCCAGCAGCCCCCGACTAGCGGGAGGTTCGAACACCGGGGAGCTGTTTTTT.

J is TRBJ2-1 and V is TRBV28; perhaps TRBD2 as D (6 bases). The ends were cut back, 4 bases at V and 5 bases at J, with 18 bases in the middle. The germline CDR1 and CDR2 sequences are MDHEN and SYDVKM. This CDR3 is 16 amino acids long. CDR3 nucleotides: TGTGCCAGCAGTTATCCCGGGGGAAGCGCGCACAATGAGCAGTTCTTC. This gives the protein CASSYPGGSAHNEQFF.

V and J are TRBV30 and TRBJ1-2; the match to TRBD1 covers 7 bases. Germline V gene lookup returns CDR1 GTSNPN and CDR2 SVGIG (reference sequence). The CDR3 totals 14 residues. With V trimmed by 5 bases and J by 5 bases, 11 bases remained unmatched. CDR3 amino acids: CAWAPGQLRYGYTF. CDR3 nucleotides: TGTGCCTGGGCGCCGGGACAGTTACGATATGGCTACACCTTC. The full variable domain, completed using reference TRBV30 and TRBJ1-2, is SQTIHQWPATLVQPVGSPLSLECTVEGTSNPNLYWYRQAAGRGLQLLFYSVGIGQISSEVPQNLSASRPQDRQFILSSKKLLLSDSGFYLCAWAPGQLRYGYTFGSGTRLTVV.

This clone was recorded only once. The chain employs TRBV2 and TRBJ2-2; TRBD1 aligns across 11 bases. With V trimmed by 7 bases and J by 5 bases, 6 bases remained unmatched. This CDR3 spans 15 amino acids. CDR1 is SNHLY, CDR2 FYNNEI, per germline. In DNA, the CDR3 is TGTGCCAGCAACATGGACAGGGGGCGTACCGGGGAGCTGTTTTTT. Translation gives CASNMDRGRTGELFF.

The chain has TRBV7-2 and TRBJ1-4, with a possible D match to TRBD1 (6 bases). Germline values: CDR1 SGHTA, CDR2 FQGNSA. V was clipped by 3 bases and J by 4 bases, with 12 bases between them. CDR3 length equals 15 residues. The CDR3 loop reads CASSLERGNNEKLFF. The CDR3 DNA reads TGTGCCAGCAGCTTGGAGAGGGGGAATAATGAAAAACTGTTTTTT.

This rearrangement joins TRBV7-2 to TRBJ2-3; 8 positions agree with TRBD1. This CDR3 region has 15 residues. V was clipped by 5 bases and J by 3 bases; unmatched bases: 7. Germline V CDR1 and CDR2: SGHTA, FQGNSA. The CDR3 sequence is CASSQQTGETDTQYF. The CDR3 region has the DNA TGTGCCAGCAGCCAGCAGACAGGGGAGACAGATACGCAGTATTTT.

CDR3 protein: CASSTRRMGANQPQHF. The CDR3 bases are TGTGCCAGCAGTACACGCAGGATGGGAGCCAATCAGCCCCAGCATTTT. The V and J genes are TRBV28 and TRBJ1-5, with no clear D. This CDR3 has 16 amino acids. The germline V gene encodes CDR1 MDHEN and CDR2 SYDVKM. Trimming took off 5 bases at V and 3 bases at J, with 17 bases between the two ends. The complete variable domain, with remaining parts taken from reference TRBV28 and TRBJ1-5, reads DVKVTQSSRYLVKRTGEKVFLECVQDMDHENMFWYRQDPGLGLRLIYFSYDVKMKEKGDIPEGYSVSREKKERFSLILESASTNQTSMYLCASSTRRMGANQPQHFGDGTRLSIL.